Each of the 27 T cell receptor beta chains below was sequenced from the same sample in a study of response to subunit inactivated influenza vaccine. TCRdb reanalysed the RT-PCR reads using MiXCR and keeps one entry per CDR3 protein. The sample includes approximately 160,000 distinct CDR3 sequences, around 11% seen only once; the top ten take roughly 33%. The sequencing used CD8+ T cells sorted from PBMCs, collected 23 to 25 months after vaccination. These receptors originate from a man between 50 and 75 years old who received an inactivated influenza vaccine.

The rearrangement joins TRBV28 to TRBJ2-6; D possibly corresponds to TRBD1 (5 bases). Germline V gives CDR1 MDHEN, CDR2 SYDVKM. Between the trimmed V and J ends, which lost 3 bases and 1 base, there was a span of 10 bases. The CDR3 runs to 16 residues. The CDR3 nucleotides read TGTGCCAGCAGTTTTTTACAGGCTTCTGGGGCCAACGTCCTGACTTTC. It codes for CASSFLQASGANVLTF.

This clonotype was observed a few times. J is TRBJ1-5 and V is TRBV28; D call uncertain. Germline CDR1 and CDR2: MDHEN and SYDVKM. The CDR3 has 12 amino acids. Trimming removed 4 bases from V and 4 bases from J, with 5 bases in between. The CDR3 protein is CASSSENQPQHF. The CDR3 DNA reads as TGTGCCAGCAGTTCCGAAAATCAGCCCCAGCATTTT.

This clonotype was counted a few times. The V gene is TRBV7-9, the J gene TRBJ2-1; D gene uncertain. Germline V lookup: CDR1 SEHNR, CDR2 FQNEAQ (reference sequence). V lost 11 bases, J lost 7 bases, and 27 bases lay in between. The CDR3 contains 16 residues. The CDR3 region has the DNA TGTGCCGCCGCGAAAGGTTGGGGAATACAGCTGAATGAGCAGTTCTTC. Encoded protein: CAAAKGWGIQLNEQFF.

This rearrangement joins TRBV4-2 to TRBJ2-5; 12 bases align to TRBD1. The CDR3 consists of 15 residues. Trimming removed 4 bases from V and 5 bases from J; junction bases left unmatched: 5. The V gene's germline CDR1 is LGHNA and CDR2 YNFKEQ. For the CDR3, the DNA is TGTGCCAGCAGCCCCGGGACAGGGGGCGAGGAGACCCAGTACTTC. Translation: CASSPGTGGEETQYF.

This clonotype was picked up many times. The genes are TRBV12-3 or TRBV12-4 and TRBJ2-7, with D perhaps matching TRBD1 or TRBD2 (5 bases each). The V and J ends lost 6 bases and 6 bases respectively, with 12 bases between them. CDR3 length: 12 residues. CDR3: CASSEYGTEQYF. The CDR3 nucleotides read TGTGCCAGCAGCGAGTACGGGACCGAGCAGTACTTC.

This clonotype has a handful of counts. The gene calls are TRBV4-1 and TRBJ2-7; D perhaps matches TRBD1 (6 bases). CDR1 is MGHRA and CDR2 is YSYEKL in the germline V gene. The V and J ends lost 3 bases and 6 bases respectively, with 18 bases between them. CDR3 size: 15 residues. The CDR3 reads CASSQVPGTPSEQYF. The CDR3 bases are TGCGCCAGCAGCCAGGTACCCGGGACACCCTCCGAGCAGTACTTC.

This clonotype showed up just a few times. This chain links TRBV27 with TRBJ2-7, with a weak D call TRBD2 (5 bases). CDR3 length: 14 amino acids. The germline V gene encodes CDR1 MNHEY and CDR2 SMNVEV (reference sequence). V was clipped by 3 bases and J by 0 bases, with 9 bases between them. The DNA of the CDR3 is TGTGCCAGCAGTTTTTACCGGGGCTCCTACGAGCAGTACTTC. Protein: CASSFYRGSYEQYF.

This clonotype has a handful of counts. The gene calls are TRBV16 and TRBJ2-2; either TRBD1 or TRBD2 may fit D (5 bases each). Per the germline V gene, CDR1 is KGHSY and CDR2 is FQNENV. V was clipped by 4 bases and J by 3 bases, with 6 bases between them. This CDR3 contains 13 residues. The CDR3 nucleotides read TGTGCCAGCAGCCGGGGGTACACCGGGGAGCTGTTTTTT. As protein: CASSRGYTGELFF. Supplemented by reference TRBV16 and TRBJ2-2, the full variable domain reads GEEVAQTPKHLVRGEGQKAKLYCAPIKGHSYVFWYQQVLKNEFKFLISFQNENVFDETGMPKERFSAKCLPNSPCSLEIQATKLEDSAVYFCASSRGYTGELFFGEGSRLTVL.

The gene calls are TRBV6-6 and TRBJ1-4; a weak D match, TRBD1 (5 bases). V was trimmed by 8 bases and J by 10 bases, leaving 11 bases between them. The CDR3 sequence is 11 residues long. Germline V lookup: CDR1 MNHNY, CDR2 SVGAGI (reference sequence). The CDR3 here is CASGGAAKLFF. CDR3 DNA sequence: TGTGCCAGCGGCGGGGCGGCAAAACTGTTTTTT.

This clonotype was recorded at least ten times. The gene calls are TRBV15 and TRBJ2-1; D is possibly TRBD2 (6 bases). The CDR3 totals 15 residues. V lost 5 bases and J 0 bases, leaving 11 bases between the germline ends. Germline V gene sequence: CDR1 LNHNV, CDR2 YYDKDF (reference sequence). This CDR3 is CATSVAVSSYNEQFF. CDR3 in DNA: TGTGCCACCAGCGTAGCGGTGAGCTCCTACAATGAGCAGTTCTTC.

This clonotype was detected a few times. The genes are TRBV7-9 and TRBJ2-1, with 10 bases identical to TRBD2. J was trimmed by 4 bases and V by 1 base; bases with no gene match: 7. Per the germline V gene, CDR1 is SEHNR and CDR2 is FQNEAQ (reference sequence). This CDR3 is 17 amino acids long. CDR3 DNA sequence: TGTGCCAGCAGCTTAGACTTCGGACTAGCGGTGTACAATGAGCAGTTCTTC. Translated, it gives CASSLDFGLAVYNEQFF.

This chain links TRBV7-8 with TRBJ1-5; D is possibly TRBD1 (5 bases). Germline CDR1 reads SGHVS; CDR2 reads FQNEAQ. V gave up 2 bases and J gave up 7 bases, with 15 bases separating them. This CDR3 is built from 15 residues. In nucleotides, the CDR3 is TGTGCCAGCAGCTTAATGATCGGGGGTCAGCAGCCCCAGCATTTT. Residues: CASSLMIGGQQPQHF.

The CDR3 DNA reads TGTGCCAGCAGTACAACCCGGGACAGGGGTGGGGATGAGCAGTTCTTC. Protein product: CASSTTRDRGGDEQFF. The V call is TRBV12-3 or TRBV12-4, the J call TRBJ2-1; 10 nucleotides line up with TRBD1. The CDR3 runs 16 residues. With 5 bases clipped from V and 8 bases from J, the junction kept 12 bases outside the gene matches.

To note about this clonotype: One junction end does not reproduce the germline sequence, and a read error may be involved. The CDR3 DNA sequence: TGTGCCAGCAGCGTCGTGGGGGGCTCCAACAATGAGCAGTTCTTC. It translates to CASSVVGGSNNEQFF. The chain couples TRBV9 to TRBJ2-1, with D perhaps TRBD1 or TRBD2 (6 bases each). Germline loops: CDR1 SGDLS, CDR2 YYNGEE. This CDR3 contains 15 residues. Full variable domain (missing parts from reference TRBV9 and TRBJ2-1): DSGVTQTPKHLITATGQRVTLRCSPRSGDLSVYWYQQSLDQGLQFLIQYYNGEERAKGNILERFSAQQFPDLHSELNLSSLELGDSALYFCASSVVGGSNNEQFFGPGTRLTVL.

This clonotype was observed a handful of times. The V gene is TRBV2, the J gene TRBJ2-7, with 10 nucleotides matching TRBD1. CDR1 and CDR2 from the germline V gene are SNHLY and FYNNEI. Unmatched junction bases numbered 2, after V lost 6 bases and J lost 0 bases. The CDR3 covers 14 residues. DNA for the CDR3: TGTGCCAGCAGCGGGACAGGGGTCTCCTACGAGCAGTACTTC. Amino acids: CASSGTGVSYEQYF.

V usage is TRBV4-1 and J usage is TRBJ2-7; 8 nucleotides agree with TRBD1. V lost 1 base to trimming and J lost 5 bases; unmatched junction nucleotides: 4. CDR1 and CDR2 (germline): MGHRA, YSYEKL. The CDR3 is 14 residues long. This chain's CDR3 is CASSQVQGADEQYF. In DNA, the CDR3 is TGCGCCAGCAGCCAAGTTCAGGGGGCCGACGAGCAGTACTTC.

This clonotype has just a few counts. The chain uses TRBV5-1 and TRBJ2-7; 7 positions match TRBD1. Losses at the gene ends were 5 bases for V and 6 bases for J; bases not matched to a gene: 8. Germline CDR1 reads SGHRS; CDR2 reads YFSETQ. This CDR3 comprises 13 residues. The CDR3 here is CASRVTGNPEQYF. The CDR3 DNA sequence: TGCGCCAGCAGGGTGACAGGGAACCCCGAGCAGTACTTC.

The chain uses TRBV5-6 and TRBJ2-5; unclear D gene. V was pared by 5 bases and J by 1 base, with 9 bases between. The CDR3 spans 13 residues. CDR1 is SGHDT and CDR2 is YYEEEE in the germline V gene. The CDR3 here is CASRNAPQETQYF. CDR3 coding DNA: TGTGCCAGCAGGAACGCCCCCCAAGAGACCCAGTACTTC.

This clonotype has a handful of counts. CDR3 bases: TGTGCCAGCAGTTTCCGGGCGAGCACAGATACGCAGTATTTT. This sequence encodes CASSFRASTDTQYF. The chain has TRBV12-3 or TRBV12-4 and TRBJ2-3; D not certain. The V and J ends lost 3 bases and 0 bases respectively, with 7 bases between them. The CDR3 spans 14 residues.

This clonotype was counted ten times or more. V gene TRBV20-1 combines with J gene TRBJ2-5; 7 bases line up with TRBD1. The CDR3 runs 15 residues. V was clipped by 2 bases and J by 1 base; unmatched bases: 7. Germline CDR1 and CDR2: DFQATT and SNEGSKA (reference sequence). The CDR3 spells CSARSGTVGQETQYF. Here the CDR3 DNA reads TGCAGTGCTAGATCCGGGACAGTGGGCCAAGAGACCCAGTACTTC.

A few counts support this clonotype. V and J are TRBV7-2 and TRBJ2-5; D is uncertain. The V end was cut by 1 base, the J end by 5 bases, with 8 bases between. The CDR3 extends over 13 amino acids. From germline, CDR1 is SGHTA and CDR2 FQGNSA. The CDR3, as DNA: TGTGCCAGCAGCTTAGAAGGGTGGGAGACCCAGTACTTC. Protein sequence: CASSLEGWETQYF.

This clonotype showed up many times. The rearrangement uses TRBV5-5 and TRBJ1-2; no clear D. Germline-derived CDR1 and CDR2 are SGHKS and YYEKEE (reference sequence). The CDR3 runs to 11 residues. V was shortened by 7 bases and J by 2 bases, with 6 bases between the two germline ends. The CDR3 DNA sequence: TGTGCCAGCGGCGGAAACTATGGCTACACCTTC. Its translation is CASGGNYGYTF.

DNA for the CDR3: TGCAGCGTTCCCCCCGGCAGTAGCACAGATACGCAGTATTTT. Amino acids: CSVPPGSSTDTQYF. The chain carries TRBV29-1 and TRBJ2-3; D not certain. The V and J ends lost 5 bases and 0 bases respectively, with 12 bases between them. This CDR3 has 14 amino acids. Germline CDR1 SQVTM, CDR2 ANQGSEA.

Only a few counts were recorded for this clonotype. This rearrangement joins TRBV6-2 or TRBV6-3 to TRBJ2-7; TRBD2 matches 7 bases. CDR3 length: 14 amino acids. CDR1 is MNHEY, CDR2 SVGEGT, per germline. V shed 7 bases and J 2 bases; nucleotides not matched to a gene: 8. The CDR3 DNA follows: TGTGCCAGCAACTTACGTCGGGGGGCCTACGAGCAGTACTTC. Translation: CASNLRRGAYEQYF.

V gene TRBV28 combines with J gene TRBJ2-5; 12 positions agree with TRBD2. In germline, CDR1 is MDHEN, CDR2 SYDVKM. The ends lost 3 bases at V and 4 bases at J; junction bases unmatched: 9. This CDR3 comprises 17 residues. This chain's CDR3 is CASSFRLAGVGGETQYF. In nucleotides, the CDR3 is TGTGCCAGCAGTTTCAGACTAGCGGGAGTGGGAGGAGAGACCCAGTACTTC.

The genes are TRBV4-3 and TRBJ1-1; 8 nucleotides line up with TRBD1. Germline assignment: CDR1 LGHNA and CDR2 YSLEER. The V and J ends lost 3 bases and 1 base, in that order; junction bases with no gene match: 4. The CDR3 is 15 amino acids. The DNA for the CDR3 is TGCGCCAGCAGCCACCGACAGGGGCCGAACACTGAAGCTTTCTTT. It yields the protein CASSHRQGPNTEAFF.

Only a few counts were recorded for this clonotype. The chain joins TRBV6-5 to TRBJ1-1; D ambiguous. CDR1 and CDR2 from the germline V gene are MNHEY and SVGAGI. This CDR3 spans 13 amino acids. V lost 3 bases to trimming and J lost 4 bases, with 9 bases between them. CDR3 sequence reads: CASSYKGGTEAFF. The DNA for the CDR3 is TGTGCCAGCAGTTATAAAGGTGGCACTGAAGCTTTCTTT.